This T cell receptor (beta chain) was sequenced for a study of spatial heterogeneity in lung cancer. Study information: Alpha-chain sequences were consistently detected less often than beta-chain sequences. Regarding the study as a whole: At resection, ubiquitous expanded tumor TCRs appeared in blood more than at follow-up.

Time point: sample taken at primary tumor resection. From tumor, nontumor lung or frozen PBMC, whole RNA was taken unsorted for sequencing. Patients with untreated early-stage non-small cell lung cancer, numbering 72, were the donors. This clonotype was counted many times. Antigen unknown. TCRdb ran MiXCR on the 5' RACE reads and lists one entry per CDR3 protein. The sample consists of around 10,000 distinct CDR3 sequences, around 9.3% of them appearing once. Sequencing was performed on PBMCs, taken at surgery. The TCR originated in a male donor with early-stage non-small cell lung cancer.

The CDR3 loop is CASVELAPYNEQFF. CDR3 bases: TGTGCCAGCGTAGAACTAGCCCCCTACAATGAGCAGTTCTTC. The V gene is TRBV2, the J gene TRBJ2-1, with D tentatively TRBD2 (6 bases). Between the trimmed V and J ends, which lost 8 bases and 2 bases, there was a span of 13 bases. Looked up from germline, CDR1 is SNHLY and CDR2 is FYNNEI. CDR3 length: 14 residues.